The rows below give T cell receptor beta chains drawn from one sample of a study of identifying expanded T cells in peripheral blood. The table came from immunoSEQ multiplex PCR; TCRdb's copy has only in-frame clones and leaves some out. The data contain some 77,000 clones, 88% of them singletons. Sequenced: blood. Receptors originate from a person between 18 and 75 years old in good health. Both conserved end residues are part of each CDR3. D genes are given only for firm matches. Not every row has a clone size; where given, it reads once, few, many or a size class.

>TRBJ2-3|TRBV19|-|TRBD2|15
TGTGCCAGTAGTACTAGCGGGCATAGCACAGATACGCAGTATTTT
CASSTSGHSTDTQYF
>TRBJ1-1|TRBV2|many|-|13
TGTGCCAGCAGTCGGGACATCAACACTGAAGCTTTCTTT
CASSRDINTEAFF
>TRBJ1-5|TRBV6-1|-|-|15
TGTGCCAGCAGTCCCGGTAGGAACCTCAATCAGCCCCAGCATTTT
CASSPGRNLNQPQHF
>TRBJ2-3|TRBV5-1|once|-|14
TGCGCCAGCAGCTTGGAAGGGCTCACAGATACGCAGTATTTT
CASSLEGLTDTQYF
>TRBJ2-3|TRBV5-6|-|TRBD1|16
TGTGCCAGCAGCCTACAGGGGGCGAGGGCCACAGATACGCAGTATTTT
CASSLQGARATDTQYF
>TRBJ2-2|TRBV9|-|-|19
TGTGCCAGCAGCCCAATTGGAAGGGCCCTATCCCGGAACACCGGGGAGCTGTTTTTT
CASSPIGRALSRNTGELFF
>TRBJ1-1|TRBV5-1|-|-|17
TGCGCCAGCAGTTATCGTGGCAAACAGGGCCGGAACACTGAAGCTTTCTTT
CASSYRGKQGRNTEAFF
>TRBJ1-1|TRBV27|-|-|14
TGTGCCAGCAGTCCACAAAATTCGAACACTGAAGCTTTCTTT
CASSPQNSNTEAFF
>TRBJ1-4|TRBV9|-|-|15
TGTGCCAGCAGCGTAGGAGGGGCGAGCGGTGAAAAACTGTTTTTT
CASSVGGASGEKLFF
>TRBJ2-3|TRBV7-9|-|TRBD2|15
TGTGCCAGCAGCTTCTATAGCGGGGGGCCAGATACGCAGTATTTT
CASSFYSGGPDTQYF
>TRBJ2-1|TRBV5-6|once|-|13
TGTGCCAGCAGCCCCACTAGTTACAATGAGCAGTTCTTC
CASSPTSYNEQFF
>TRBJ2-1|TRBV10-3|-|TRBD1|15
TGTGCCATCAACCCGGGACAGGGTTCCTACAATGAGCAGTTCTTC
CAINPGQGSYNEQFF
>TRBJ2-1|TRBV5-4|-|TRBD2|17
TGTGCCAGCAGCTTGGCCGCCGGAGCGGGGGCGAACAATGAGCAGTTCTTC
CASSLAAGAGANNEQFF
>TRBJ2-7|TRBV6-5|once|TRBD1|14
TGTGCCAGCAGTTCCGGACAGGGCACGGAGGAGCAGTACTTC
CASSSGQGTEEQYF
>TRBJ2-1|TRBV5-6|-|TRBD1|14
TGTGCCAGCAGCTGGGGGACAGGGCACAATGAGCAGTTCTTC
CASSWGTGHNEQFF
>TRBJ1-5|TRBV6-6|-|-|13
TGTGCCAGCGATGAGGGAAATGGGCAGCCCCAGCATTTT
CASDEGNGQPQHF
>TRBJ2-7|TRBV5-6|-|-|15
TGTGCCAGCAGCTTACACGGGACCGTAACCTACGAGCAGTACTTC
CASSLHGTVTYEQYF
>TRBJ1-6|TRBV11-2|-|-|13
TGTGCCAGCAGCTTAGATTTGGGGTCACCCCTCCACTTT
CASSLDLGSPLHF
>TRBJ2-3|TRBV11-2|few|-|12
TGTGCCAGCAGCTTAGGATACGATACGCAGTATTTT
CASSLGYDTQYF
>TRBJ1-4|TRBV7-2|-|TRBD1|14
TGTGCCAGCAGCACGACAGGGGGCAGGGAAAAACTGTTTTTT
CASSTTGGREKLFF
>TRBJ1-5|TRBV6-1|few|TRBD1|17
TGTGCCAGCAGTGGAGGACAGGGTTTAGGTAGCAATCAGCCCCAGCATTTT
CASSGGQGLGSNQPQHF
>TRBJ2-7|TRBV6-1|-|-|13
TGTGCCAGCAGGATTACTCTTAGGGCAGGGGTATACTTC
CASRITLRAGVYF
>TRBJ1-5|TRBV6-5|-|-|13
TGTGCCAGCAGCCCCGGGACGGCCTCTCCCCAGCATTTT
CASSPGTASPQHF
>TRBJ2-3|TRBV6-5|-|-|12
TGTGCCAGCAGCCCCCCTCACGGGACGCAGTATTTT
CASSPPHGTQYF
>TRBJ2-3|TRBV2|-|TRBD2|14
TGTGCCAGCAGGCCAGGATTAGCGGGGGGGCGTCAGTATTTT
CASRPGLAGGRQYF
>TRBJ1-1|TRBV18|once|TRBD1|15
TGTGCCAGCTCACCCCGGGACAGGGTGAACACTGAAGCTTTCTTT
CASSPRDRVNTEAFF
>TRBJ1-1|TRBV5-1|-|TRBD1|14
TGCGCCAGCAGCTTGGGACAGGGATACACTGAAGCTTTCTTT
CASSLGQGYTEAFF
>TRBJ1-6|TRBV7-9|-|-|15
TGTGCCAGCAGCTCCGCAGGCTCCTATAATTCACCCCTCCACTTT
CASSSAGSYNSPLHF
>TRBJ2-7|TRBV18|-|-|14
TGTGCCAGCTCACAGGGGGGGGACCACTACGAGCAGTACTTC
CASSQGGDHYEQYF
>TRBJ2-1|TRBV6-5|-|TRBD2|15
TGTGCCAGCAGTTATTTTAGCGGGGGGGCAAATGAGCAGTTCTTC
CASSYFSGGANEQFF
>TRBJ1-5|TRBV4-3|-|-|14
TGCGCCAGCAGCCAAGGCGGGAGCAATCAGCCCCAGCATTTT
CASSQGGSNQPQHF
>TRBJ2-7|TRBV19|-|-|13
TGTGCCAGTAGTTTGGGACATGGCTACGAGCAGTACTTC
CASSLGHGYEQYF
>TRBJ1-2|TRBV5-6|-|-|14
TGTGCCAGCAGCTTTGGATATTCTAACTATGGCTACACCTTC
CASSFGYSNYGYTF
>TRBJ1-1|TRBV7-3|-|-|13
TGTGCCAGCATCTCTTACAGGTTGACGGAAGCTTTCTTT
CASISYRLTEAFF
>TRBJ2-1|TRBV7-2|-|TRBD2|15
TGTGCCAGCAGCTTGAGACTAGCGGCGGACAATGAGCAGTTCTTC
CASSLRLAADNEQFF
>TRBJ2-1|TRBV9|-|-|16
TGTGCCAGCAGCGCCTCCGCTAGCTTTCTCGGCGGTGAGCAGTTCTTC
CASSASASFLGGEQFF
>TRBJ1-2|TRBV6-5|-|TRBD1|16
TGTGCCAGCAGTTCGTCAGGGGGGCGAGCTAACTATGGCTACACCTTC
CASSSSGGRANYGYTF